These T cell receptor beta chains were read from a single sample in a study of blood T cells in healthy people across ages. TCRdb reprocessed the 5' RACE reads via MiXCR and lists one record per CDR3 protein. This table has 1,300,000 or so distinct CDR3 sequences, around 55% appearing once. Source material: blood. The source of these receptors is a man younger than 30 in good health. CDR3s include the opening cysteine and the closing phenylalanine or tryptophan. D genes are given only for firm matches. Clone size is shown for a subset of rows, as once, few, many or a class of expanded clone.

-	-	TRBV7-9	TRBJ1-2	TGTGCCAGCAGGGGGGATGGCTACACCTTC	CASRGDGYTF
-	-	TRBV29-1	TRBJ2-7	TGCAGCGTTGAAGATGAATTGGAGGGTTTAGGGGGCGAGCAGTACTTC	CSVEDELEGLGGEQYF
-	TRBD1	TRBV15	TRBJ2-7	TGTGCCACCGGACAGGGTACCTACGAGCAGTACTTC	CATGQGTYEQYF
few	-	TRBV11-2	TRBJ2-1	TGTGCCAGCAGCTTAGGTGACAGTGAGCAGTTCTTC	CASSLGDSEQFF
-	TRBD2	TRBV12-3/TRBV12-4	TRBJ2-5	TGTGCCAGCAGCCGTACTAGCGAGGGAGAGACCCAGTACTTC	CASSRTSEGETQYF
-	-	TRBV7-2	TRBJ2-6	TGTGCCAGCAGCTTATTTGGGGGCCGCTCTGGGGCCAACGTCCTGACTTTC	CASSLFGGRSGANVLTF
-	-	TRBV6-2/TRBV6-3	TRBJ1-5	TGTGCCAGCAGTCTCAGGGTATGGAATCAGCCCCAGCATTTT	CASSLRVWNQPQHF
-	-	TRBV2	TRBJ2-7	TGTGCCAGCAGTGTCGGTAGCGGAGCCTACGAGCAGTACTTC	CASSVGSGAYEQYF
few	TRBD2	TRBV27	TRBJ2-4	TGTGCCAGCAGTTTAGCTAGCGGGGCCCGCATTCAGTACTTC	CASSLASGARIQYF
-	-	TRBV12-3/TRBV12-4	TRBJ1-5	TGTGCCAGCAGTTTAGACGGTCCCCAACCCCAGCATTTT	CASSLDGPQPQHF
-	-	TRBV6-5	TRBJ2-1	TGTGCTACTCATTACAGCAACAATGAGCAGTTCTTC	CATHYSNNEQFF